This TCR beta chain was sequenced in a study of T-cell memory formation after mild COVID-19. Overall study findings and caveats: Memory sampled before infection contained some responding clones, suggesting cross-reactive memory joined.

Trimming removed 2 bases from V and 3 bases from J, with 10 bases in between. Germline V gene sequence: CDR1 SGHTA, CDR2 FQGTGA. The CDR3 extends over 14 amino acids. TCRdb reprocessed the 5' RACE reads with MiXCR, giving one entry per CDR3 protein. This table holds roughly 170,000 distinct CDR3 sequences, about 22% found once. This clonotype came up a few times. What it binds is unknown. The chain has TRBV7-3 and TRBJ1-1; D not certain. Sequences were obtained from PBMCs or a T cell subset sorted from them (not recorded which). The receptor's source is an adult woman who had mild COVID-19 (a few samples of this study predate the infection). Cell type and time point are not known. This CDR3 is CASSLEAMDTEAFF. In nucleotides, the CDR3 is TGTGCCAGCAGCTTAGAGGCTATGGACACTGAAGCTTTCTTT.